This is a list of T cell receptor beta chains from one sample in a study of blood T cells in healthy people across ages. TCRdb ran MiXCR on the 5' RACE reads and lists one entry per CDR3 protein. The table lists around 700,000 distinct CDR3 sequences, just under 25% of them singletons. Separately, the same data were catalogued under a study of T cells of mothers and their children.

The sequenced material came from blood. The source of these receptors is a boy aged 5-17 years in good health. The CDR3 runs from the conserved cysteine through the conserved F or W. The D gene is left open where the match is weak. Size is omitted from some rows. Given values are once, few, many or a class for expanded clones.

cdr3_nt cdr3_aa d_call clone_size j_call v_call
TGTGCCAGCAGTTTTATCCCCCCGGGGAGGAATGAAAAACTGTTTTTT CASSFIPPGRNEKLFF NA NA TRBJ1-4 TRBV27
TGTGCCATCAGTCCTAGCGGGGAAACAGATACGCAGTATTTT CAISPSGETDTQYF TRBD2 NA TRBJ2-3 TRBV10-3
TGTGCCACAGGGACTAGCGAATACAATGAGCAGTTCTTC CATGTSEYNEQFF TRBD2 NA TRBJ2-1 TRBV12-3/TRBV12-4
TGTGCCAGCACCAGAGCCGCGCCGGGGGAGCTGTTTTTT CASTRAAPGELFF NA NA TRBJ2-2 TRBV6-5
TGTGCCAGTAGCGGACTTCTGAACACTGAAGCTTTCTTT CASSGLLNTEAFF NA NA TRBJ1-1 TRBV19
TGTGCCAGCAGCTTACCCCTGCTGAGCTCCTACAATGAGCAGTTCTTC CASSLPLLSSYNEQFF NA NA TRBJ2-1 TRBV7-9
TGTGCCAGCAGCCCTGATCGTGGGGATACGCAGTATTTT CASSPDRGDTQYF NA few TRBJ2-3 TRBV11-2
TGTGCCAGCACAGGAGCGGGGGTTTACGAGCAGTACTTC CASTGAGVYEQYF TRBD2 few TRBJ2-7 TRBV13
TGTGCCAGCAATTATGTCCAAGAGACCCAGTACTTC CASNYVQETQYF NA few TRBJ2-5 TRBV6-5
TGTGCCAGCAGCCGTTGGGACAGCGACACTGAAGCTTTCTTT CASSRWDSDTEAFF TRBD1 few TRBJ1-1 TRBV11-2
TGCAGTGCTAGAGATAGGGTGTCTAATGAAAAACTGTTTTTT CSARDRVSNEKLFF NA few TRBJ1-4 TRBV20-1
TGTGCCAGCGGGGGTGGGGAGACCCAGTACTTC CASGGGETQYF NA NA TRBJ2-5 TRBV12-3/TRBV12-4
TGCAGTGCTCTACTAGAGGATACGCAGTATTTT CSALLEDTQYF NA NA TRBJ2-3 TRBV20-1
TGTGCCACAGCCCCCCTACCCCGGGACAGTGGGGATGAAAAACTGTTTTTT CATAPLPRDSGDEKLFF TRBD1 few TRBJ1-4 TRBV27
TGCGCCAGCAGCCATGGGACAGGGCGCGGGAACATTCAGTACTTC CASSHGTGRGNIQYF TRBD1 NA TRBJ2-4 TRBV4-1
TGTGCCAGCAAGGGACAGGCGTACACAGATACGCAGTATTTT CASKGQAYTDTQYF TRBD1 few TRBJ2-3 TRBV2
TGTGCCAGTAGTCCCTACGCGGGACAGAACACTGAAGCTTTCTTT CASSPYAGQNTEAFF NA NA TRBJ1-1 TRBV19
TGTGCCAGCAGTATTTTCCGGGGGAGCAATCAGCCCCAGCATTTT CASSIFRGSNQPQHF NA few TRBJ1-5 TRBV6-5
TGTGCCAGCAGTTTTTCCGTGCCGTCCGAGCAGTTCTTC CASSFSVPSEQFF NA few TRBJ2-1 TRBV27
TGTGCCAGCAGCGTGGACCATTCCGTCTACGAGCAGTACTTC CASSVDHSVYEQYF NA NA TRBJ2-7 TRBV11-3
TGCGCCAGCAGCTTGGGACAGGGGACCGGGGAGCTGTTTTTT CASSLGQGTGELFF TRBD1 many TRBJ2-2 TRBV5-1
TGCAGTGCTAGCAGCGACTACCTCCGGGACATTCAGTACTTC CSASSDYLRDIQYF NA few TRBJ2-4 TRBV20-1
TGCAGTGCTAGGGGGTCCTCAAAAAACATTCAGTACTTC CSARGSSKNIQYF NA NA TRBJ2-4 TRBV20-1
TGCGCCAGCAGCATACCAGGGGAGGAGACCCAGTACTTC CASSIPGEETQYF NA few TRBJ2-5 TRBV5-1
TGTGCCAGCAGCTTACGGGAGGGCCCCTACGAGCAGTACTTC CASSLREGPYEQYF TRBD2 few TRBJ2-7 TRBV7-2
TGTGCCAGCAGCACACGACAGGGGGGTGTGAGGGAGCAGTACTTC CASSTRQGGVREQYF TRBD1 NA TRBJ2-7 TRBV7-2
TGTGCCAGCAGCCAACGGACAGGGGTGGGGGAAAAACTGTTTTTT CASSQRTGVGEKLFF TRBD1 few TRBJ1-4 TRBV3-1
TGCAGCGTAGACGACAGGGGGACTACGGGGGAAAAACTGTTTTTT CSVDDRGTTGEKLFF TRBD1 NA TRBJ1-4 TRBV29-1
TGTGCCAGCCAAAGGACAGGGTTAAATTCAGCTAACTATGGCTACACCTTC CASQRTGLNSANYGYTF TRBD1 NA TRBJ1-2 TRBV7-6
TGCAGTGCTAGAGAAGGGGGGGGTACGCAGTATTTT CSAREGGGTQYF NA few TRBJ2-3 TRBV20-1
TGTGCCAGCAGCCAAGGGCATCAGAGGGGCTACACCTTC CASSQGHQRGYTF NA NA TRBJ1-2 TRBV14
TGTGCCAGCAGCCCCCGGGACGGATACTTCGAGACCCAGTACTTC CASSPRDGYFETQYF NA few TRBJ2-5 TRBV3-1
TGCAGTGCTAGCGGGGCGGGGGGGACCCAGTACTTC CSASGAGGTQYF TRBD2 few TRBJ2-5 TRBV20-1
TGTGCCAGCAGCCAAGATGGGAGGGGTCAGGGGCCGGTCGATACGCAGTATTTT CASSQDGRGQGPVDTQYF NA NA TRBJ2-3 TRBV14
TGTGCCTCCGGACCTGGCCAAGAGACCCAGTACTTC CASGPGQETQYF NA few TRBJ2-5 TRBV5-6
TGTGCCAGCACCCTAGACGGGAACGAGCAGTACTTC CASTLDGNEQYF NA NA TRBJ2-7 TRBV12-3/TRBV12-4
TGTGCCAGCAGCTTAGGGGCTAGCGGGGGGTACCAAGAGACCCAGTACTTC CASSLGASGGYQETQYF TRBD2 few TRBJ2-5 TRBV11-2
TGTGCCAGCAGCTGGGACTACGATCCGCCGTATTTT CASSWDYDPPYF TRBD2 once TRBJ2-3 TRBV11-2
TGCGCCAGCAGCCGGGACTCGAGCTCCTACAATGGGCAGTTCTTC CASSRDSSSYNGQFF NA NA TRBJ2-1 TRBV10-1
TGTGCCAGCAGCTCCCCCCCCTTCTACGAGCAGTACTTC CASSSPPFYEQYF NA few TRBJ2-7 TRBV7-2
TGCGCCAGCAGCCAAGTATCGGGGAGCTCTGGAAACACCATATATTTT CASSQVSGSSGNTIYF NA few TRBJ1-3 TRBV4-1
TGTGCCAGCAGTTTAGCGGGAAGGTCGGCAAATGAGCAGTTCTTC CASSLAGRSANEQFF NA NA TRBJ2-1 TRBV12-3/TRBV12-4
TGTGCCATCGACCGGGACAAGAACTACGAGCAGTACTTC CAIDRDKNYEQYF NA few TRBJ2-7 TRBV2
TGTGCCAGCAGCCTGGGACAGTTGGGCACTGAAGCTTTCTTT CASSLGQLGTEAFF TRBD1 few TRBJ1-1 TRBV5-6
TGTGCCAGCAGCTTAGCGCAGGGTCCTGGAAACACCATATATTTT CASSLAQGPGNTIYF NA few TRBJ1-3 TRBV7-2
TGTGCCAGCAGCCCCCGCCTGACGACTAGCGAGACAGAGACCCAGTACTTC CASSPRLTTSETETQYF TRBD2 NA TRBJ2-5 TRBV7-9
TGCAGCGCCTCACAGGGGGCGAAGGGATCTGAGCAGTTCTTC CSASQGAKGSEQFF TRBD1 NA TRBJ2-1 TRBV29-1
TGCGGTGCTCAACACCCGGGGGGGGCGAACACTGAAGCTTTCTTT CGAQHPGGANTEAFF NA few TRBJ1-1 TRBV20-1
TGTGCCTGCAGCGTCCGGAGGGACGAGACCCAGTACTTC CACSVRRDETQYF NA NA TRBJ2-5 TRBV9
TGTGCCAGCAGCTGGCCCCCAGAACAAGAGACCCAGTACTTC CASSWPPEQETQYF NA few TRBJ2-5 TRBV5-6
TGTGCCAGCAGCCAAGACGGGGCCTCTGGGGCCAACGTCCTGACTTTC CASSQDGASGANVLTF NA NA TRBJ2-6 TRBV4-2
TGTGCCAGCAGCAGAAGGACGGCCCAAGAGACCCAGTACTTC CASSRRTAQETQYF NA few TRBJ2-5 TRBV6-1
TGTGCCAGCCAACAGGGGGCCACAGATACGCAGTATTTT CASQQGATDTQYF TRBD1 few TRBJ2-3 TRBV13
TGTGCCAGCAGCCCCGGTTTTCCCGTGCGCTCTGGGGCCAACGTCCTGACTTTC CASSPGFPVRSGANVLTF NA once TRBJ2-6 TRBV7-9